A selection of T cell receptor beta chains follows, all from one sample in a study of cytomegalovirus exposure and HLA in healthy donors. Profiled with immunoSEQ multiplex PCR; TCRdb holds only in-frame clones, not every one. The sample shows 90,000 to 150,000 clones, approximately 79% of them seen only once. Sequenced: PBMCs. The receptors derive from a man aged 45-60 years in good health and CMV-seropositive. Both conserved end residues are part of each CDR3. D genes are given only for firm matches. The size of a clone is reported for some rows only, either as once, few or many, or as a class for expanded clones.

d_gene,abundance,j_gene,v_gene,CDR3aa,CDR3nt
.,few,TRBJ1-4,TRBV5-4,CASSFGVTGGAEEKLFF,TGTGCCAGCAGCTTCGGGGTAACGGGGGGCGCGGAGGAAAAACTGTTTTTT
.,few,TRBJ2-5,TRBV18,CASSTDIQETQYF,TGTGCCAGCTCTACGGACATCCAAGAGACCCAGTACTTC
TRBD2,.,TRBJ2-1,TRBV10-1,CASERGEIDEQFF,TGCGCCAGCGAGCGGGGGGAGATCGATGAGCAGTTCTTC
.,.,TRBJ1-1,TRBV10-1,CASSESRGATEAFF,TGCGCCAGCAGTGAGTCTCGGGGGGCAACTGAAGCTTTCTTT
.,.,TRBJ2-5,TRBV7-2,CASSLEGEGIQETQYF,TGTGCCAGCAGCTTAGAGGGGGAGGGAATACAAGAGACCCAGTACTTC
.,.,TRBJ2-2,TRBV5-4,CAAPRVDTGELFF,TGTGCAGCGCCCCGGGTGGACACCGGGGAGCTGTTTTTT
.,medium-sized,TRBJ2-2,TRBV10-2,CASSDLGQRTELFF,TGCGCCAGCAGTGATTTAGGACAACGAACGGAGCTGTTTTTT
.,.,TRBJ1-1,TRBV10-2,CASTASGAEAFF,TGCGCCAGCACGGCCTCAGGCGCTGAAGCTTTCTTT
.,.,TRBJ1-5,TRBV28,CASIGRGLNQPQHF,TGTGCCAGCATAGGCAGGGGCCTAAATCAGCCCCAGCATTTT
.,.,TRBJ1-3,TRBV6-5,CASSYNYNSGNTIYF,TGTGCCAGCAGTTACAATTACAACTCTGGAAACACCATATATTTT
.,.,TRBJ1-3,TRBV5-6,CASSLGGAGNTIYF,TGTGCCAGCAGCTTGGGGGGGGCTGGAAACACCATATATTTT
TRBD1,.,TRBJ2-2,TRBV4-1,CASSQVRQGAGELFF,TGCGCCAGCAGCCAAGTCAGACAGGGGGCCGGGGAGCTGTTTTTT
.,.,TRBJ1-1,TRBV5-1,CASSLGIGVADTEAFF,TGCGCCAGCAGCTTGGGAATAGGGGTGGCGGACACTGAAGCTTTCTTT
TRBD1,.,TRBJ1-1,TRBV10-3,CAISGGTGGLDTEAFF,TGTGCCATCAGTGGAGGGACAGGGGGCCTGGACACTGAAGCTTTCTTT
.,.,TRBJ1-1,TRBV5-1,CASSRSMNTEAFF,TGCGCCAGCAGCCGGTCAATGAACACTGAAGCTTTCTTT
.,.,TRBJ2-7,TRBV12-2,CASRLRTGTYEQYF,TGTGCAAGTCGCCTCCGGACTGGGACCTACGAGCAGTACTTC
.,few,TRBJ1-1,TRBV21-1,CASSKGDRETEAFF,TGTGCCAGCAGCAAAGGGGACAGGGAGACTGAAGCTTTCTTT
.,.,TRBJ1-1,TRBV6-4,CASSEGANKVNTEAFF,TGTGCCAGCAGTGAAGGAGCCAATAAGGTGAACACTGAAGCTTTCTTT
.,.,TRBJ1-1,TRBV18,CASSPPSVAEAFF,TGTGCCAGCTCACCCCCTTCTGTCGCTGAAGCTTTCTTT
TRBD2,.,TRBJ2-7,TRBV19,CASSPGLAGVAQYF,TGTGCCAGTAGTCCGGGACTAGCGGGAGTGGCGCAGTACTTC
.,once,TRBJ2-5,TRBV9,CASSVATLPGETQYF,TGTGCCAGCAGCGTAGCGACTCTCCCGGGGGAGACCCAGTACTTC
.,.,TRBJ2-5,TRBV11-2,CASSLAQGQETQYF,TGTGCCAGCAGCTTAGCCCAGGGTCAAGAGACCCAGTACTTC
TRBD1,few,TRBJ1-2,TRBV4-3,CASRAEWTGGYGYTF,TGCGCCAGCAGGGCTGAATGGACAGGGGGCTATGGCTACACCTTC
.,few,TRBJ2-1,TRBV27,CASQTVYNEQFF,TGTGCCAGCCAAACAGTGTACAATGAGCAGTTCTTC
.,.,TRBJ2-5,TRBV6-5,CATRTGETQYF,TGTGCCACAAGAACGGGAGAGACCCAGTACTTC
TRBD1,.,TRBJ2-7,TRBV10-3,CAISEGDRDHEQYF,TGTGCCATCAGTGAGGGAGACAGGGACCACGAGCAGTACTTC
.,.,TRBJ2-1,TRBV6-5,CASSYSSTRFRFF,TGTGCCAGCAGTTACTCGAGTACTAGATTTCGGTTCTTC
.,.,TRBJ2-3,TRBV5-1,CASSLGQGKTDTQYF,TGCGCCAGCAGCTTGGGGCAGGGGAAAACAGATACGCAGTATTTT
.,.,TRBJ2-1,TRBV7-2,CASSPSIEQFF,TGTGCCAGCAGTCCGAGCATAGAGCAGTTCTTC
TRBD2,.,TRBJ2-1,TRBV9,CASRGTSGSRGIYNEQFF,TGTGCCAGCAGGGGGACTAGCGGGAGTCGGGGGATATACAATGAGCAGTTCTTC
.,.,TRBJ2-3,TRBV19,CASSIQGEADTQYF,TGTGCCAGTTCGATACAGGGTGAGGCAGATACGCAGTATTTT
.,.,TRBJ2-4,TRBV27,CASSSRHLAKNIQYF,TGTGCCAGCAGTTCACGACACTTAGCCAAAAACATTCAGTACTTC
TRBD1,.,TRBJ2-7,TRBV7-2,CASSRGQTSSYEQYF,TGTGCCAGCAGCCGGGGACAGACGAGCTCCTACGAGCAGTACTTC
TRBD2,once,TRBJ2-1,TRBV5-1,CASSLRLAGGNEQFF,TGCGCCAGCAGCCTAAGACTAGCGGGAGGTAATGAGCAGTTCTTC
TRBD1,few,TRBJ1-5,TRBV2,CASSPPLDRGPFRNQPQHF,TGTGCCAGCAGTCCGCCGCTAGACAGGGGACCGTTTAGGAATCAGCCCCAGCATTTT
TRBD2,few,TRBJ2-1,TRBV12-5,CASGLVFSGGAGEQFF,TGTGCTAGTGGTTTGGTTTTTAGCGGGGGGGCGGGGGAGCAGTTCTTC
.,once,TRBJ2-1,TRBV2,CASSEKDWPRNEQFF,TGTGCCAGCAGTGAAAAGGACTGGCCCCGGAATGAGCAGTTCTTC
TRBD2,.,TRBJ2-1,TRBV14,CASSSLKRGLAGTEQFF,TGTGCCAGCAGCTCCCTTAAGAGAGGACTAGCGGGGACTGAGCAGTTCTTC
TRBD1,.,TRBJ1-4,TRBV4-1,CASRRQGSGEKLFF,TGCGCCAGCAGGCGACAGGGGTCGGGTGAAAAACTGTTTTTT
.,.,TRBJ2-3,TRBV4-3,CASSQEWGGTDTQYF,TGCGCCAGCAGCCAAGAATGGGGGGGCACAGATACGCAGTATTTT
TRBD1,.,TRBJ2-5,TRBV19,CASSPGTGGVETQYF,TGTGCCAGTAGTCCAGGGACAGGGGGAGTGGAGACCCAGTACTTC
.,.,TRBJ2-2,TRBV5-6,CAPIRENTGELFF,TGTGCCCCCATCCGGGAGAACACCGGGGAGCTGTTTTTT
.,few,TRBJ2-1,TRBV7-2,CASISSAPAAYNEQFF,TGTGCCAGCATCTCCTCCGCCCCGGCGGCTTACAATGAGCAGTTCTTC
TRBD2,.,TRBJ2-3,TRBV11-3,CASSLLAGEGGTDTQYF,TGTGCCAGCAGCTTACTAGCGGGAGAAGGCGGCACAGATACGCAGTATTTT
TRBD2,few,TRBJ2-3,TRBV5-1,CASSSDGGLAGVTDTQYF,TGCGCCAGCAGCTCGGACGGAGGACTAGCGGGGGTCACAGATACGCAGTATTTT
.,.,TRBJ2-1,TRBV6-5,CASSPDRSSYNEQFF,TGTGCCAGCAGTCCTGACAGGAGCTCCTACAATGAGCAGTTCTTC
.,.,TRBJ1-5,TRBV2,CASTSLNQPQHF,TGTGCCAGCACGTCCCTCAATCAGCCCCAGCATTTT
TRBD1,.,TRBJ1-1,TRBV9,CASSVQQGARIEAFF,TGTGCCAGCAGCGTCCAACAGGGGGCCAGGATTGAAGCTTTCTTT
TRBD1,.,TRBJ2-7,TRBV10-3,CATGGQGAYEQYF,TGTGCCACCGGGGGACAGGGGGCCTACGAGCAGTACTTC
.,.,TRBJ1-6,TRBV27,CASNSRVSNSPLHF,TGTGCCAGCAACTCTCGTGTCTCTAATTCACCCCTCCACTTT
TRBD1,few,TRBJ2-2,TRBV5-1,CASSLTGPRDTGELFF,TGCGCCAGCAGTTTGACAGGGCCTCGTGACACCGGGGAGCTGTTTTTT
TRBD1,.,TRBJ1-2,TRBV5-1,CASNFSSTGAGNYGYTF,TGCGCCAGCAACTTCTCGTCGACAGGGGCGGGTAACTATGGCTACACCTTC